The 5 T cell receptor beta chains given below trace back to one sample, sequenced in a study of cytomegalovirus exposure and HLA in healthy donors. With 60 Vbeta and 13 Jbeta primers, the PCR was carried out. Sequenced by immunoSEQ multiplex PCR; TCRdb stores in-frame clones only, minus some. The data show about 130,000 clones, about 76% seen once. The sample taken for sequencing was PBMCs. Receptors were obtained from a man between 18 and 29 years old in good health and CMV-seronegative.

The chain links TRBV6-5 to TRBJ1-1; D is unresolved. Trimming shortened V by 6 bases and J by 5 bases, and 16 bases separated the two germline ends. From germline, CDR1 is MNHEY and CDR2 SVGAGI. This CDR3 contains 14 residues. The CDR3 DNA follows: TGTGCCAGCAGCTTGGAGGGAGATGGAACTGAAGCTTTCTTT. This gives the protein CASSLEGDGTEAFF.

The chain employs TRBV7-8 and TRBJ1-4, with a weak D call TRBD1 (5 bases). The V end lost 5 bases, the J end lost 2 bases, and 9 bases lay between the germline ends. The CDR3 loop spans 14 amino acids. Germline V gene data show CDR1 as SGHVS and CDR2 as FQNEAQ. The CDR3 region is CASSLGPTNEKLFF. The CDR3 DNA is TGTGCCAGCAGCCTGGGGCCCACTAATGAAAAACTGTTTTTT.

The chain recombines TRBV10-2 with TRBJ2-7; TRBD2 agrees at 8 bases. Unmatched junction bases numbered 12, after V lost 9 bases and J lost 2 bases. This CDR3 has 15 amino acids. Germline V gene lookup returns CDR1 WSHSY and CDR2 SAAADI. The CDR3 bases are TGCGCCAGTCTGGCCGGGGGGGGTTCCCCCTACGAGCAGTACTTC. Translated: CASLAGGGSPYEQYF.

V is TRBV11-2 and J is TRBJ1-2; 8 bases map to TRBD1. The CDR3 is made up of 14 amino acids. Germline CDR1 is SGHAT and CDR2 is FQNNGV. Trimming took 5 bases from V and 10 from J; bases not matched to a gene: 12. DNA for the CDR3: TGTGCCAGCAGCGGATCCGACAGGGGAAGCAACTACACCTTC. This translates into CASSGSDRGSNYTF.

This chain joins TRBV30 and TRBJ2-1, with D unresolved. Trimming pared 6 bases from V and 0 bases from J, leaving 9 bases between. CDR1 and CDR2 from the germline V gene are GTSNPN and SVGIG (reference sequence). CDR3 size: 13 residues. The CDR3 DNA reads TGTGCCTGCACGGTGAGCTCCTACAATGAGCAGTTCTTC. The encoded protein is CACTVSSYNEQFF.